The 12 T cell receptor beta chains below were found in one sample sequenced in a study of post-analysis software for immune sequencing data (dated by TCRdb to between 2014 and 2016). Their specific antigens are unknown. Points the paper makes about the study in general: Significantly higher frequencies in patients than in controls were found for five or six TRBV segments, including TRBV5-6, TRBV5-1 and TRBV20-1.

Library prep was done by PCR. The sequencer listed for this sample is Illumina HiSeq 2500. To reduce PCR and sequencing biases, unique molecular identifiers were built into the TCR beta cDNA libraries. TCRdb reran the public reads through fastp at Q25 and MiXCR, keeping productive beta chains. Here each entry gathers all rows of one CDR3 protein and keeps the most common genes and DNA. The sample table contains 450,000 to 650,000 distinct CDR3 sequences; only one count was recorded for 44% of them. The ten most abundant clones make up about 1.5% of the sample. What was sequenced was blood. Every receptor here comes from a girl between 10 and 17 years old with multiple sclerosis.

This clonotype was counted only a few times. The V and J genes are TRBV5-6 and TRBJ2-7; D unresolved. The end of the DNA aligns better with TRBJ2-5, so the J call may be wrong. Germline V gene sequence: CDR1 SGHDT, CDR2 YYEEEE. The CDR3 has 12 residues. CDR3 loop: CASSSNEETQYF. The CDR3 DNA reads TGTGCCAGCAGCTCGAACGAAGAGACCCAGTACTTC.

The rearrangement uses TRBV4-1 and TRBJ1-4; a possible D gene is TRBD1 (5 bases). The CDR3 is 16 amino acids. The germline V gene has CDR1 MGHRA and CDR2 YSYEKL. Between the trimmed V and J ends, which lost 4 bases and 6 bases, there was a span of 18 bases. The DNA for the CDR3 is TGCGCCAGCAGCCCGCAATCAGGGCGAAGGGATGAAAAACTGTTTTTT. This encodes CASSPQSGRRDEKLFF.

V gene TRBV20-1 combines with J gene TRBJ2-1; 9 bases fit TRBD2. The germline V gene has CDR1 DFQATT and CDR2 SNEGSKA (reference sequence). J gave up 2 bases and V 0 bases, and 2 bases lay outside the gene matches. The CDR3 has 15 residues. This chain's CDR3 is CSARDTSGPYNEQFF. CDR3 nucleotide sequence: TGCAGTGCTAGAGATACTAGCGGGCCCTACAATGAGCAGTTCTTC.

The chain is built from TRBV12-3 or TRBV12-4 and TRBJ1-1; no reliable D call. This CDR3 is 12 amino acids long. The V gene lost 6 bases and the J gene lost 6 bases, with 11 bases spanning the gap. The CDR3 sequence: CASSPPLAEAFF. CDR3 in DNA: TGTGCCAGCAGCCCACCCCTCGCTGAAGCTTTCTTT.

V is TRBV10-2 and J is TRBJ2-7; tentatively, D is TRBD1 (5 bases). V lost 8 bases and J 3 bases, leaving 11 bases between the germline ends. CDR1 and CDR2 (germline): WSHSY, SAAADI. This CDR3 is built from 12 residues. The CDR3 reads CASGDSYYEQYF. As DNA, the CDR3 is TGCGCCAGCGGAGACAGCTACTACGAGCAGTACTTC.

This clonotype has at least ten counts. This sequence joins TRBV29-1 and TRBJ2-3; no clear D. V gave up 5 bases and J gave up 7 bases, with 10 bases separating them. The germline V gene has CDR1 SQVTM and CDR2 ANQGSEA. CDR3 length equals 11 residues. CDR3: CSVHVKNTQYF. The CDR3 DNA sequence: TGCAGCGTTCATGTTAAGAATACGCAGTATTTT.

The rearrangement links TRBV20-1 to TRBJ2-1; D gene ambiguous. Germline CDR1 DFQATT, CDR2 SNEGSKA (reference sequence). CDR3 size: 13 residues. Deletions cut 5 bases from V and 2 bases from J, with 10 bases between. The CDR3 loop is CSAQWGPYNEQFF. The CDR3 region has the DNA TGCAGTGCTCAATGGGGTCCCTACAATGAGCAGTTCTTC.

This clonotype has only a few counts. The chain joins TRBV4-1 to TRBJ1-4, with unresolved D. Per germline, CDR1 MGHRA and CDR2 YSYEKL. The CDR3 runs 12 residues. V lost 2 bases and J lost 7, with 5 bases in between. CDR3 protein: CASSQLTEKLFF. CDR3 in DNA: TGCGCCAGCAGCCAATTGACTGAAAAACTGTTTTTT.

The chain is built from TRBV20-1 and TRBJ2-7, with TRBD2 as a possible D gene (6 bases). Trimming pared 5 bases from V and 3 bases from J, leaving 14 bases between. The CDR3 has 13 residues. Germline CDR1 and CDR2: DFQATT and SNEGSKA (reference sequence). In DNA, the CDR3 is TGCAGTGCTCCGCGGAGGGACGGCTACGAGCAGTACTTC. It codes for CSAPRRDGYEQYF.

The chain uses TRBV5-1 and TRBJ1-2; the D gene is possibly TRBD1 (5 bases). CDR1 SGHRS and CDR2 YFSETQ come from the germline V gene. CDR3 length equals 14 residues. Deletions cut 4 bases from V and 4 bases from J, with 14 bases between. CDR3 nucleotides: TGCGCCAGCAGCGGGGACCAGAGGGGCTATGGCTACACCTTC. It yields the protein CASSGDQRGYGYTF. Filled out from reference TRBV5-1 and TRBJ1-2, the complete variable domain reads KAGVTQTPRYLIKTRGQQVTLSCSPISGHRSVSWYQQTPGQGLQFLFEYFSETQRNKGNFPGRFSGRQFSNSRSEMNVSTLELGDSALYLCASSGDQRGYGYTFGSGTRLTVV.

The rearrangement uses TRBV29-1 and TRBJ2-1, with 9 bases aligning to TRBD2. The CDR3 is 13 amino acids. The V segment lost 6 bases and the J segment 4 bases; nucleotides outside the gene matches: 4. Germline-derived CDR1 and CDR2 are SQVTM and ANQGSEA. CDR3 nucleotides: TGCAGCGTAGGCGGGGGGGGTTACAATGAGCAGTTCTTC. Translating gives CSVGGGGYNEQFF.

The gene calls are TRBV6-4 and TRBJ2-1; D gene ambiguous. From germline, CDR1 is MRHNA and CDR2 SNTAGT. The V and J ends lost 2 bases and 12 bases respectively, with 11 bases between them. The CDR3 spans 12 residues. CDR3 DNA sequence: TGTGCCAGCAGTGACAATGGTATACGGCAGTTCTTC. It is translated as CASSDNGIRQFF.